A single sample gave rise to the 24 T cell receptor beta chains below, sequenced in a study of identical twins. TCRdb passed the 5' RACE reads through MiXCR, listing each CDR3 protein once. This table holds 200,000 to 250,000 distinct CDR3 sequences, 6.5% to 8% found once. This sample was also put to use in a study of T cells expressing NK-cell markers.

The sequencing sample was made of CD8+ T cells sorted from blood. These receptors all stem from a woman aged 18-35 years in good health.

V and J are TRBV11-1 and TRBJ2-7, with D perhaps being TRBD1 or TRBD2 (5 bases each). Trimming cost V 2 bases and J 7 bases, with 21 bases left between them. Germline V gene data show CDR1 as SGHAT and CDR2 as FQDESV (reference sequence). The CDR3 is 16 residues long. CDR3 loop: CASSLLTGTRKGEQYF. For the CDR3, the DNA is TGTGCCAGCAGCTTATTAACCGGGACCCGTAAGGGGGAGCAGTACTTC.

This clonotype has a count of ten or more. The chain joins TRBV11-2 to TRBJ2-7, with D uncertain. Germline V gene lookup returns CDR1 SGHAT and CDR2 FQNNGV. V was cut by 5 bases and J by 4 bases, with 9 bases left in between. The CDR3 runs to 12 residues. CDR3 coding DNA: TGTGCCAGCAGCCACGGGTTATACGAGCAGTACTTC. This gives the protein CASSHGLYEQYF.

This clonotype has only a few counts. The rearrangement joins TRBV27 to TRBJ2-1; TRBD2 matches 14 bases. From germline, CDR1 is MNHEY and CDR2 SMNVEV (reference sequence). After removal of 7 bases from V and 7 bases from J, the junction contained 9 bases not matched to a gene. This CDR3 region has 16 residues. The DNA of the CDR3 is TGTGCCAGCACCCCCCTGACTAGCGGGAGGGGTAATGAGCAGTTCTTC. Amino acids: CASTPLTSGRGNEQFF.

This clonotype was counted ten times or more. The chain combines TRBV12-3 or TRBV12-4 with TRBJ1-1, with TRBD1 matching over 8 bases. The CDR3 contains 13 residues. Trimming took 7 bases from V and 5 from J; bases not matched to a gene: 6. CDR3 sequence reads: CASTWTGLTEAFF. The CDR3 DNA is TGTGCCAGCACCTGGACAGGGTTGACTGAAGCTTTCTTT.

The V gene is TRBV27, the J gene TRBJ1-1; no definite D call. This CDR3 has 13 residues. Per the germline V gene, CDR1 is MNHEY and CDR2 is SMNVEV (reference sequence). The V end lost 1 base, the J end lost 7 bases, and 10 bases lay between the germline ends. CDR3 protein: CASSLFAEFEAFF. The CDR3 nucleotides read TGTGCCAGCAGTTTATTCGCGGAGTTTGAAGCTTTCTTT.

Ten or more counts support this clonotype. The junction departs from germline at one end; a sequencing error may be responsible. The chain combines TRBV7-7 with TRBJ2-1, with 7 bases identical to TRBD1. The CDR3 consists of 17 residues. CDR1 and CDR2 (germline): SSHAT, FNYEAQ (reference sequence). As DNA, the CDR3 is TGTGCTAGCAGCTTACGTAATGGGGGACAGAATAACAATGAGCAGTTCTTC. It specifies CASSLRNGGQNNNEQFF.

At least ten counts were recorded for this clonotype. The chain employs TRBV20-1 and TRBJ1-1, with 11 nucleotides matching TRBD1. The V gene end was trimmed by 6 bases and the J gene end by 8 bases; junction bases not matched to a gene: 8. CDR1 and CDR2 from the germline V gene are DFQATT and SNEGSKA (reference sequence). The CDR3 length is 13 residues. The CDR3 sequence: CSAQDRGREEAFF. In DNA, the CDR3 is TGCAGTGCGCAGGACAGGGGGCGCGAAGAAGCTTTCTTT.

This clonotype was detected ten times or more. The V gene is TRBV5-1, the J gene TRBJ2-1, with TRBD2 as a possible D gene (6 bases). Trimming cost V 3 bases and J 7 bases, with 20 bases left between them. This CDR3 has 16 amino acids. Germline V gene sequence: CDR1 SGHRS, CDR2 YFSETQ. The CDR3 spells CASSSSIDGGRNEQFF. CDR3 coding DNA: TGCGCCAGCAGCTCGTCAATAGACGGGGGACGTAATGAGCAGTTCTTC.

J is TRBJ2-2 and V is TRBV7-2, with D perhaps assigned TRBD1 or TRBD2 (5 bases each). Trimming took off 6 bases at V and 5 bases at J, with 10 bases between the two ends. The CDR3 is made up of 13 amino acids. The V gene's germline CDR1 is SGHTA and CDR2 FQGNSA. CDR3 in DNA: TGTGCCAGCAGTGAGTGGGGGACCGGGGAGCTGTTTTTT. Encoded protein: CASSEWGTGELFF.

The chain carries TRBV12-3 or TRBV12-4 and TRBJ2-3, with D perhaps matching TRBD2 (6 bases). The CDR3 has 16 residues. Trimming pared 5 bases from V and 4 bases from J, leaving 19 bases between. In DNA form, the CDR3 reads TGTGCCAGCAGTGGGACGACGGGGAGGACGGCAGATACGCAGTATTTT. Its protein is CASSGTTGRTADTQYF.

There are a few counts of this clonotype. The chain combines TRBV5-5 with TRBJ2-1, with 12 positions matching TRBD2. V gave up 4 bases and J gave up 6 bases; unmatched junction bases: 5. Germline V gives CDR1 SGHKS, CDR2 YYEKEE (reference sequence). This CDR3 region has 15 residues. The CDR3 sequence: CASSGGLAGPNEQFF. The CDR3 coding sequence is TGTGCCAGCAGCGGGGGACTAGCGGGCCCCAATGAGCAGTTCTTC.

This clonotype was observed many times. This rearrangement joins TRBV12-3 or TRBV12-4 to TRBJ2-1; 10 bases match TRBD2. This CDR3 contains 16 residues. After removal of 2 bases from V and 5 bases from J, the junction contained 6 bases not matched to a gene. The CDR3 loop is CASSLRAGGLDNEQFF. The CDR3 region has the DNA TGTGCCAGCAGTTTAAGAGCGGGGGGGCTAGACAATGAGCAGTTCTTC.

The rearrangement uses TRBV6-5 and TRBJ1-5, with D maybe TRBD1 (5 bases). The CDR3 has 15 amino acids. The V gene's germline CDR1 is MNHEY and CDR2 SVGAGI. The ends were cut back, 2 bases at V and 0 bases at J, with 8 bases in the middle. The DNA of the CDR3 is TGTGCCAGCAGTTACCTCGGGGGTAGCAATCAGCCCCAGCATTTT. Its protein product is CASSYLGGSNQPQHF.

In its sample, this clonotype was seen a few times. V and J are TRBV7-9 and TRBJ1-1; D not certain. Germline CDR1 reads SEHNR; CDR2 reads FQNEAQ (reference sequence). The CDR3 has 12 amino acids. V was pared by 2 bases and J by 7 bases, with 8 bases between. As DNA, the CDR3 is TGTGCCAGCAGCTTATATTATGGTGAAGCTTTCTTT. Translating it yields CASSLYYGEAFF.

This clonotype was seen more than once but under ten times. Here the CDR3 DNA reads TGTGCCAGCGCCTCCGGACAGCATAATTCACCCCTCCACTTT. Translation: CASASGQHNSPLHF. The chain uses TRBV6-1 and TRBJ1-6; possible D gene TRBD1, 6 bases. This CDR3 region has 14 residues. Deletions cut 8 bases from V and 5 bases from J, with 13 bases between. The germline gives CDR1 MNHNS, CDR2 SASEGT.

This clonotype was seen more than once but under ten times. J is TRBJ2-7 and V is TRBV27; TRBD2 is a possible D gene (6 bases). Germline V gene data show CDR1 as MNHEY and CDR2 as SMNVEV (reference sequence). This CDR3 comprises 14 residues. V was clipped by 10 bases and J by 4 bases, with 20 bases between them. The CDR3 spells CATESRGTVYEQYF. CDR3 nucleotide sequence: TGTGCCACCGAAAGCCGGGGGACCGTTTACGAGCAGTACTTC.

This clonotype was seen repeatedly, ten times or more. CDR3 DNA sequence: TGCGCCAGCGGAAATGCAGCCAATGAGCAGTTCTTC. Its protein product is CASGNAANEQFF. The chain carries TRBV5-1 and TRBJ2-1; D is unclear. The germline CDR1 and CDR2 sequences are SGHRS and YFSETQ. The CDR3 consists of 12 residues. The V gene lost 7 bases and the J gene lost 6 bases, with 11 bases spanning the gap.

V usage is TRBV9 and J usage is TRBJ2-2, with TRBD2 matching over 7 bases. Looked up from germline, CDR1 is SGDLS and CDR2 is YYNGEE. The CDR3 sequence is 14 residues long. The J segment lost 6 bases and the V segment lost 6 bases, leaving 8 bases of the junction unmatched. The CDR3 DNA sequence: TGTGCCAGCACCGGGGGACTATCGGCCGGGGAGCTGTTTTTT. Protein product: CASTGGLSAGELFF.

The chain links TRBV29-1 to TRBJ2-7; the D is unclear. The CDR3 spans 12 residues. Deletions cut 3 bases from V and 0 bases from J, with 6 bases between. Germline V gene sequence: CDR1 SQVTM, CDR2 ANQGSEA. CDR3 sequence: CSVDVGSYEQYF. In DNA, the CDR3 is TGCAGCGTTGACGTCGGCTCCTACGAGCAGTACTTC.

The chain employs TRBV7-9 and TRBJ2-1, with 10 bases aligning to TRBD2. Germline CDR1 and CDR2: SEHNR and FQNEAQ (reference sequence). After removal of 6 bases from V and 7 bases from J, the junction contained 9 bases not matched to a gene. CDR3 size: 15 residues. The CDR3 sequence: CASRGTSGVGNEQFF. In DNA form, the CDR3 reads TGTGCCAGCAGGGGTACTAGCGGGGTGGGTAATGAGCAGTTCTTC.

This clonotype has more than one count but fewer than ten. CDR3 protein: CASSYSARNTEAFF. CDR3 nucleotide sequence: TGTGCCAGCAGTTACTCGGCCAGGAACACTGAAGCTTTCTTT. The chain is built from TRBV6-5 and TRBJ1-1; no firm D call. The CDR3 loop spans 14 amino acids. Trimming left V 0 bases short and J 1 base short, with 6 bases between. CDR1 MNHEY and CDR2 SVGAGI come from the germline V gene.

This clonotype was detected many times. The CDR3 bases are TGTGCCAGCAGTTTATCTGCCGGGGATACGCAGTATTTT. Its translation: CASSLSAGDTQYF. The chain carries TRBV12-3 or TRBV12-4 and TRBJ2-3; D not resolved. CDR3 length: 13 amino acids. The V gene lost 2 bases and the J gene lost 6 bases, with 9 bases spanning the gap.

The chain couples TRBV7-2 to TRBJ1-6, with 10 nucleotides matching TRBD1. In germline, CDR1 is SGHTA, CDR2 FQGNSA. The CDR3 runs to 14 residues. Trimming at V came to 4 bases and at J to 10 bases, leaving 4 bases not matched to a gene. CDR3 loop: CASSWDRGGSPLHF. In DNA form, the CDR3 reads TGTGCCAGCAGCTGGGACAGGGGAGGGTCACCCCTCCACTTT.

This clonotype was counted only a few times. The rearrangement links TRBV30 to TRBJ1-1; D call uncertain. CDR3 length: 14 residues. Looked up from germline, CDR1 is GTSNPN and CDR2 is SVGIG (reference sequence). V was cut by 2 bases and J by 1 base, with 11 bases left in between. This chain's CDR3 is CAWSTEEPNTEAFF. Here the CDR3 DNA reads TGTGCCTGGAGTACGGAGGAGCCGAACACTGAAGCTTTCTTT. Combining the CDR3 with reference TRBV30 and TRBJ1-1 gives the whole variable domain SQTIHQWPATLVQPVGSPLSLECTVEGTSNPNLYWYRQAAGRGLQLLFYSVGIGQISSEVPQNLSASRPQDRQFILSSKKLLLSDSGFYLCAWSTEEPNTEAFFGQGTRLTVV.